The 5 T cell receptor beta chains below all came from one sample that was sequenced in a study of blood T cells in healthy people across ages. The second PCR ran about 7 to 12 cycles with a sample-barcoded 5' primer and J-beta primers. Each CDR3 protein gets one entry after TCRdb re-called the 5' RACE reads with MiXCR. The repertoire has 650,000 to 1,000,000 distinct CDR3 sequences, about 36% of them found once; the top ten carry 10% to 15%. The sample was blood. Source of these receptors: a man aged 18 to 29 in good health.

V is TRBV6-2 or TRBV6-3 and J is TRBJ2-1; D gene unclear. The V and J ends lost 2 bases and 9 bases respectively, with 8 bases between them. Germline values: CDR1 MNHEY, CDR2 SVGEGT. The CDR3 length is 12 residues. CDR3 sequence: CASSYVLAEQFF. The DNA for the CDR3 is TGTGCCAGCAGTTACGTCCTGGCTGAGCAGTTCTTC.

This clonotype was observed at least ten times. The chain couples TRBV12-3 or TRBV12-4 to TRBJ2-7, with D perhaps matching TRBD2 (5 bases). V lost 5 bases to trimming and J lost 0 bases, with 14 bases between them. CDR3 length: 15 residues. The CDR3 region is CASSLGVTSSYEQYF. DNA for the CDR3: TGTGCCAGCAGTCTCGGGGTTACGAGCTCCTACGAGCAGTACTTC.

This clonotype was observed a handful of times. The chain couples TRBV12-3 or TRBV12-4 to TRBJ1-5; no clear D. The CDR3 covers 15 residues. V shed 2 bases and J shed 0 bases, with 8 bases lying between them. The CDR3 DNA sequence: TGTGCCAGCAGTTTATCGGTTTATAGCAATCAGCCCCAGCATTTT. Its protein product is CASSLSVYSNQPQHF.

The CDR3 region has the DNA TGTGCCAGCAGCCAAGGTGGGAGGGCCAATCAGCCCCAGCATTTT. Amino acids: CASSQGGRANQPQHF. V usage is TRBV3-1 and J usage is TRBJ1-5, with D unclear. V was shortened by 1 base and J by 3 bases, with 10 bases between the two germline ends. Germline CDR1 is LGHDT and CDR2 is YNNKEL (reference sequence). This CDR3 has 15 amino acids. Full variable domain (rest looked up from reference TRBV3-1 and TRBJ1-5): DTAVSQTPKYLVTQMGNDKSIKCEQNLGHDTMYWYKQDSKKFLKIMFSYNNKELIINETVPNRFSPKSPDKAHLNLHINSLELGDSAVYFCASSQGGRANQPQHFGDGTRLSIL.

This clonotype was seen more than once but under ten times. The rearrangement uses TRBV4-1 and TRBJ1-4; possible D gene TRBD1, 6 bases. Germline V lookup: CDR1 MGHRA, CDR2 YSYEKL. The CDR3 is made up of 16 amino acids. V gave up 4 bases and J gave up 5 bases, with 17 bases separating them. As DNA, the CDR3 is TGCGCCAGCAGCCCTCGGACAGCCGGGGCGAATGAAAAACTGTTTTTT. Its translation is CASSPRTAGANEKLFF.